The T cell receptor (beta chain) under discussion was sequenced for a study of blood T cell repertoires in COVID-19. Study-wide context: T cells, B-cell-depleted T cells, or PBMCs supplied cDNA or gDNA.

The method was immunoSEQ multiplex PCR; TCRdb's version includes in-frame clones alone and lacks a portion of them. In the table there are some 88,000 clones, 65% to 90% of which are singletons. The V end was cut by 5 bases, the J end by 2 bases, with 20 bases between. The CDR3 length is 17 residues. In germline, CDR1 is SGHAT, CDR2 FQNNGV. This clone was counted a single time. This TCR was sampled from a man between 60 and 75 years old with acute or convalescent COVID-19. Material for sequencing was peripheral blood. The J gene is TRBJ2-3, the V gene TRBV11-2; D gene uncertain. CDR3 amino acids: CASSPRPQARHTDTQYF. The CDR3 bases are TGTGCCAGCAGCCCACGACCGCAAGCGCGTCACACAGATACGCAGTATTTT.